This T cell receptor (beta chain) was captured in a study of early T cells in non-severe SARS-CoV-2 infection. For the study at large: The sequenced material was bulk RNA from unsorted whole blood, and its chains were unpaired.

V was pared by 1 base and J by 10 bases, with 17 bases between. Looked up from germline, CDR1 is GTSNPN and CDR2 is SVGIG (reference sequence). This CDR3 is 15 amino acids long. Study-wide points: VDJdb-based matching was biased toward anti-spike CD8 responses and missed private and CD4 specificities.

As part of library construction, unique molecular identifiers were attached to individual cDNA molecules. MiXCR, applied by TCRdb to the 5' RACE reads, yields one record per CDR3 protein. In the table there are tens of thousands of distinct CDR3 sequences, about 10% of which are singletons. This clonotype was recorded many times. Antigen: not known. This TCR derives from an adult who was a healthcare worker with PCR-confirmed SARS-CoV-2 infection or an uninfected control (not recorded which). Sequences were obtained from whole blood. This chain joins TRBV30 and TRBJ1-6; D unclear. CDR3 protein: CAWSADELPGSPLHF. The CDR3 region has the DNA TGTGCCTGGAGTGCCGACGAACTTCCGGGATCACCCCTCCACTTT.